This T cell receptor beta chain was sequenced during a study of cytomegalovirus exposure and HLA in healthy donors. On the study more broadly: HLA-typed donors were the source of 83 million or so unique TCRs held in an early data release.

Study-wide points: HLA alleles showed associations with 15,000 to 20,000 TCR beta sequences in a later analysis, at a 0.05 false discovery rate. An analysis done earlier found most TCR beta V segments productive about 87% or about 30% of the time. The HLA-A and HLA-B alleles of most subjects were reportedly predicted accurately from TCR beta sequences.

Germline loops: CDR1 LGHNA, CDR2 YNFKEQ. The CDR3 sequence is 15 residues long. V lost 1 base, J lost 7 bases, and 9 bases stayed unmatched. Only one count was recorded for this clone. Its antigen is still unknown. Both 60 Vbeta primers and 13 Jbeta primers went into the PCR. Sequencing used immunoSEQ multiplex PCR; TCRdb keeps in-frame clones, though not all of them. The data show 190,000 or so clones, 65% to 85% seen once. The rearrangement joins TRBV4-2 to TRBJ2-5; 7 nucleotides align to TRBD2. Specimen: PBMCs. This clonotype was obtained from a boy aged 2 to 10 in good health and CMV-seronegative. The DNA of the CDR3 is TGTGCCAGCAGCCAAGTAGCTAGCGGTGGAGGGACCCAGTACTTC. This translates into CASSQVASGGGTQYF.